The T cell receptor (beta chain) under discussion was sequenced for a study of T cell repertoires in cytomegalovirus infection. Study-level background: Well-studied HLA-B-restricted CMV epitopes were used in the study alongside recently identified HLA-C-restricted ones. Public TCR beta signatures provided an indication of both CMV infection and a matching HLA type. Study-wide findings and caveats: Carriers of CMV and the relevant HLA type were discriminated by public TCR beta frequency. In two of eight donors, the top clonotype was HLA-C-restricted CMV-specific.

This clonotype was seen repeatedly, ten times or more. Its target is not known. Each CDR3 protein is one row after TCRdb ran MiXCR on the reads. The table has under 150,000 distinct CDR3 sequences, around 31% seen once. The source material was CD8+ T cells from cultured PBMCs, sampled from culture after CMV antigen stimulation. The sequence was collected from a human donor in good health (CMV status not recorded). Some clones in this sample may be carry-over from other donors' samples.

In DNA, the CDR3 is TGTGCCAGCAGAGAGACAGGGATGGAGGAGCAGTACTTC. Its protein is CASRETGMEEQYF. The chain links TRBV6-5 to TRBJ2-7, with TRBD1 matching over 7 bases. Germline V CDR1 and CDR2: MNHEY, SVGAGI. The J segment lost 7 bases and the V segment lost 6 bases, leaving 9 bases of the junction unmatched. The CDR3 loop spans 13 amino acids.